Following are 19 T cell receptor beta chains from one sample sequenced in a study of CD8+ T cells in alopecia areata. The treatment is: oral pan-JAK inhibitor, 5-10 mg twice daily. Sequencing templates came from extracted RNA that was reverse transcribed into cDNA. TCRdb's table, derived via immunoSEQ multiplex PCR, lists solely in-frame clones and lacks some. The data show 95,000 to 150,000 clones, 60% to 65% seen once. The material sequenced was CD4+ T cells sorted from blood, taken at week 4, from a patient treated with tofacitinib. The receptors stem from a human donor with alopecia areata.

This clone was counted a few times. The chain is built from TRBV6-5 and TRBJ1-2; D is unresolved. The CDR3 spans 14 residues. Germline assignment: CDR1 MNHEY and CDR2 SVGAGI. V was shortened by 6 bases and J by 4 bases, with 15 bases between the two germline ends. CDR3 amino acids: CASRSGRMGYGYTF. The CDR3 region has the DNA TGTGCCAGCAGGAGCGGAAGGATGGGCTATGGCTACACCTTC.

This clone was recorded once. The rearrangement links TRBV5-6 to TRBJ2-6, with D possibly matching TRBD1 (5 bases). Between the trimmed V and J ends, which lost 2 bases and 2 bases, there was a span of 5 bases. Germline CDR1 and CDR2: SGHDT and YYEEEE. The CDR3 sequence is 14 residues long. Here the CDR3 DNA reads TGTGCCAGCAGCTTAGGGGCTGGGGCCAACGTCCTGACTTTC. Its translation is CASSLGAGANVLTF.

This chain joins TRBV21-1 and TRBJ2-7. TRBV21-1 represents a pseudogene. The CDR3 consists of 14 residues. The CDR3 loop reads CASRYLDPNYEQYF. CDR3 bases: TGTGCCAGCAGGTACCTGGACCCGAACTACGAGCAGTACTTC.

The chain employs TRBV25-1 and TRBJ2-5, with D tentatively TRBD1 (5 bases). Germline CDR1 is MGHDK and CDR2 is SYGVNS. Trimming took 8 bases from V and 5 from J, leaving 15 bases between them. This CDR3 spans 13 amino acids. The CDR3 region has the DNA TGTGCCAGCGGCGACAGAGCTTCCGAGACCCAGTACTTC. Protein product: CASGDRASETQYF. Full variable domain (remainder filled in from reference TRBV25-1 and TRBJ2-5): EADIYQTPRYLVIGTGKKITLECSQTMGHDKMYWYQQDPGMELHLIHYSYGVNSTEKGDLSSESTVSRIRTEHFPLTLESARPSHTSQYLCASGDRASETQYFGPGTRLLVL.

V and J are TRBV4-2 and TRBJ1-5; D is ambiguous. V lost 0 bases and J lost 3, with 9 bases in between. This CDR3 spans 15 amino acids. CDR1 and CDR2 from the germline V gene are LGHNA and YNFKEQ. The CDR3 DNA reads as TGTGCCAGCAGCCAAGATGGAAGGGCCAATCAGCCCCAGCATTTT. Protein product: CASSQDGRANQPQHF.

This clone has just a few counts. CDR3: CASSLAPGAASGVSYEQYF. CDR3 DNA: TGTGCCAGCAGCTTAGCGCCAGGCGCCGCTAGCGGGGTCTCCTACGAGCAGTACTTC. V is TRBV7-2 and J is TRBJ2-7, with TRBD2 matching over 9 bases. Germline CDR1 is SGHTA and CDR2 is FQGNSA. The CDR3 consists of 19 residues. V shed 0 bases and J 0 bases; nucleotides not matched to a gene: 12.

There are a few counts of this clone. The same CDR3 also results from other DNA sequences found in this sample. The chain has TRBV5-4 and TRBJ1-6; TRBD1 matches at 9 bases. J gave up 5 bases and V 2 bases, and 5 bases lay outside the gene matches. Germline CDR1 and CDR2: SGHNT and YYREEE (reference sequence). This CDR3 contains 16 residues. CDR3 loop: CASSFPGQGDNSPLHF. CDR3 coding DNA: TGTGCCAGCAGCTTTCCGGGACAGGGCGATAATTCACCCCTCCACTTT. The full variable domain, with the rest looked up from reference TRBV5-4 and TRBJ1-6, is ETGVTQSPTHLIKTRGQQVTLRCSSQSGHNTVSWYQQALGQGPQFIFQYYREEENGRGNFPPRFSGLQFPNYSSELNVNALELDDSALYLCASSFPGQGDNSPLHFGNGTRLTVT.

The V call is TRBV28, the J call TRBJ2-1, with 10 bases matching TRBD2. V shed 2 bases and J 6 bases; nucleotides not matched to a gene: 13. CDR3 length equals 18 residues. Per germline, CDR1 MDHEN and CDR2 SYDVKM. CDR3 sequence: CASSLGVLAGARVNEQFF. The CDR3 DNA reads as TGTGCCAGCAGTTTAGGGGTGCTAGCGGGGGCGCGGGTCAATGAGCAGTTCTTC. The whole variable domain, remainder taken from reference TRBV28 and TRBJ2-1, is DVKVTQSSRYLVKRTGEKVFLECVQDMDHENMFWYRQDPGLGLRLIYFSYDVKMKEKGDIPEGYSVSREKKERFSLILESASTNQTSMYLCASSLGVLAGARVNEQFFGPGTRLTVL.

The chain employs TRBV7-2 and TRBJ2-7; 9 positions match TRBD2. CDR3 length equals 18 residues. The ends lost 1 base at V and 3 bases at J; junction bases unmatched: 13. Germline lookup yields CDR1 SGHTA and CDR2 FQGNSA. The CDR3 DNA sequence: TGTGCCAGCAGCTTAGGCAGGCGGGCTAGCGGGATTATCTACGAGCAGTACTTC. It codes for CASSLGRRASGIIYEQYF.

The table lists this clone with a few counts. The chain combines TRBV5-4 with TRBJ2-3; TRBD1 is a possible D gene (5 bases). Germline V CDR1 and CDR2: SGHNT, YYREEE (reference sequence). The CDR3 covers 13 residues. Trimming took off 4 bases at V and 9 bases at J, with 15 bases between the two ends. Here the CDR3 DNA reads TGTGCCAGCAGCGTCGGAAGTGGGGCAACGCAGTATTTT. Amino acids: CASSVGSGATQYF.

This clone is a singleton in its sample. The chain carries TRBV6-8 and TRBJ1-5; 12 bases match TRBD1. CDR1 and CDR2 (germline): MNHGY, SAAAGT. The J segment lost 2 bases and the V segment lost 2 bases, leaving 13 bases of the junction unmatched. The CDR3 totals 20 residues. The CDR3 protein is CASSYTLGQGAEGCNQPQHF. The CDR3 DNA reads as TGTGCCAGCAGTTACACTTTGGGACAGGGGGCCGAGGGATGCAATCAGCCCCAGCATTTT.

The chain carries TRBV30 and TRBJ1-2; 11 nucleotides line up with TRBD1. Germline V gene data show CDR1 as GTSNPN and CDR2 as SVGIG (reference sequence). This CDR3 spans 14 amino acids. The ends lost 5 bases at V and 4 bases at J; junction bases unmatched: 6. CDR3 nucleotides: TGTGCCTGGGGAAGGACAGGGGGCCCCTATGGCTACACCTTC. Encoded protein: CAWGRTGGPYGYTF.

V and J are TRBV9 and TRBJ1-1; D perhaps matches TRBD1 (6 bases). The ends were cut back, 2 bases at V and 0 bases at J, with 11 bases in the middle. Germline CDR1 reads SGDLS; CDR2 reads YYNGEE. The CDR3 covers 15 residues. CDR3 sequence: CASSVGDNLNTEAFF. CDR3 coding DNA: TGTGCCAGCAGCGTGGGGGACAACTTGAACACTGAAGCTTTCTTT.

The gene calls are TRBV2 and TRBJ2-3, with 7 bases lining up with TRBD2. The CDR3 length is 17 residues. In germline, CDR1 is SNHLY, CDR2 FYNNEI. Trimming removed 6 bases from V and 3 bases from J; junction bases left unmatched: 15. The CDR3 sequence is CASRVVVGEGRTDTQYF. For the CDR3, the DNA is TGTGCCAGCAGGGTGGTTGTGGGGGAGGGCCGGACAGATACGCAGTATTTT.

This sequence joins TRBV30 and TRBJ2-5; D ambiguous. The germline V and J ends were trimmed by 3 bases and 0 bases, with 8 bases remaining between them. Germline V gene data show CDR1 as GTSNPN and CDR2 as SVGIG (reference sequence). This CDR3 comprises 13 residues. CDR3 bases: TGTGCCTGGAGGATTCTTAACCAAGAGACCCAGTACTTC. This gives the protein CAWRILNQETQYF.

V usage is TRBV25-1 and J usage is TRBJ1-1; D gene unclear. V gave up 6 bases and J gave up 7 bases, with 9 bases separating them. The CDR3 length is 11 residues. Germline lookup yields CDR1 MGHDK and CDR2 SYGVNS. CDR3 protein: CASRTPREAFF. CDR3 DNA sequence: TGTGCCAGCAGGACACCACGTGAAGCTTTCTTT. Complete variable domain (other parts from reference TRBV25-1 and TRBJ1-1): EADIYQTPRYLVIGTGKKITLECSQTMGHDKMYWYQQDPGMELHLIHYSYGVNSTEKGDLSSESTVSRIRTEHFPLTLESARPSHTSQYLCASRTPREAFFGQGTRLTVV.

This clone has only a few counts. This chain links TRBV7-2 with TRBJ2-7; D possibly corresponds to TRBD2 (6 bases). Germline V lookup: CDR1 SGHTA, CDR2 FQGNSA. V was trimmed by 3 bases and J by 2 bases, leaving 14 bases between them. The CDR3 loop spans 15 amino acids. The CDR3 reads CASSFRSGSPYEQYF. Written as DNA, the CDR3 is TGTGCCAGCAGCTTCCGAAGCGGGTCCCCCTACGAGCAGTACTTC.

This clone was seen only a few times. CDR3 nucleotides: TGCAGCGTACGGATGTACCAAGAGACCCAGTACTTC. This sequence encodes CSVRMYQETQYF. The chain is built from TRBV29-1 and TRBJ2-5; D unclear. The V gene lost 6 bases and the J gene lost 0 bases, with 8 bases spanning the gap. The CDR3 spans 12 residues. Germline V gives CDR1 SQVTM, CDR2 ANQGSEA.

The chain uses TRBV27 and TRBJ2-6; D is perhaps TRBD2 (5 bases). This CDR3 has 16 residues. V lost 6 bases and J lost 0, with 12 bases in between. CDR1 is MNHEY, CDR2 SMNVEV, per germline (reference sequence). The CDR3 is CASRNRGGSGANVLTF. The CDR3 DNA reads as TGTGCCAGCAGGAACCGGGGTGGCTCTGGGGCCAACGTCCTGACTTTC.